The entry below gives a single T cell receptor beta chain sequence along with its context. This clone was seen once. Its specific antigen is unknown. The record has no base qualities; no much larger clone is one base away. This sample was taken from a study of T cell responses to AZD1222 COVID-19 vaccine (dated by TCRdb to the early 2020s). General notes on the study: TCR sequencing covered fewer than 250 trial participants: 200 to 220 given two doses of AZD1222 and 26 given two doses of MenACWY control vaccine. Trial participants were enrolled by age into subgroups of 18-55, 56-69 and 70-plus years, and about 150, 27 and 61 TCR-sequenced participants, respectively, were included in these subgroups. Overall study outcomes, separate from this receptor: Participants were mostly white British, with more females than males. The authors suggested clonal diversity may have been underestimated. Epitopes outside the regions mutated in the B.1.351 and B.1.1.7 variants were reportedly recognized by nearly half of the unique spike-specific TCRs. Conclusions about previously exposed vaccinees were limited because only six AZD1222 recipients were SARS-CoV-2 seropositive at baseline. CD4 TCRs associated with the vaccine covered the entire spike protein, and the dominant responses were in regions 160-218 and 743-854. Because no samples from the day 14 peak response were available, repertoires could be characterized only after the peak T cell response. The 56-69-year group was small, and its depth increase did not reach significance, likely because of low power. A significant rise in spike-specific TCR breadth and depth was observed after two AZD1222 doses relative to day 0 and relative to MenACWY recipients.

In the paper's terms, the time point label means: about 28 days (+/-7) after the second vaccine dose. AZD1222 recipients given second doses at about 4 weeks or at about 12 weeks were pooled, since spike-specific TCR depth and breadth were not found to differ between the two schedules. The vaccinee samples were drawn from two UK trials, COV001 and COV002, one of which was a single-blind randomized controlled phase 2/3 trial testing AZD1222 (ChAdOx1 nCoV-19) in healthy adults. For TCRbeta chain sequencing, PBMC samples from trial participants were taken at day 0 and at day 28 after the second dose. The CDR3 measures 15 amino acids from cysteine to phenylalanine. CDR3 DNA only is kept here, 45 bases in frame from base 1. Trimming at the junction amounts to 3 bases on V and 5 bases on J, and the germline ends lie 16 bases apart. From the germline V gene, CDR1 is LGHNA and CDR2 is YNFKEQ. The CDR3 regions of human TCRbeta chains were analyzed by immunosequencing. The paper's data handling went like this. TCRs in the repertoires were matched against a reference library of SARS-CoV-2-specific TCRs that had been generated with the MIRA antigen-specificity platform. Breadth was defined as the fraction of unique TCRs that were SARS-CoV-2-associated, and depth was defined as the fraction of total T cells that were SARS-CoV-2-associated. Using the MIRA data, each spike-specific TCR was mapped to the spike region that the TCR reacts to and placed in a CD4 or CD8 class. Log10-transformed breadth and depth values were compared by one-way ANOVA with Sidak's multiple comparisons tests. As stored in TCRdb, this immuneACCESS dataset retains in-frame rearrangements with V and J assigned. A fraction of the clones does not appear; measured against another copy, unresolved V genes explain less than half of the discrepancy, and the remainder lacks a known reason. V, J and clone size were drawn from that table, and D and trimming were deduced from the DNA. The sample table holds about 82,000 clones, of which 83% were seen once. Together, the top ten hold roughly 1.3% of the sample.

The chain links TRBV4-2 with TRBJ2-5; a tentative D match to TRBD1 spans 6 bases. This receptor was taken from an adult who received the AZD1222 COVID-19 vaccine. The input for sequencing was peripheral blood, taken 28 days after the second AZD1222 dose. The CDR3 region: CASSQGNREWETQYF. The nucleotide sequence is TGTGCCAGCAGCCAGGGTAACAGGGAGTGGGAGACCCAGTACTTC.